One sample yielded the 5 T cell receptor beta chains listed below, sequenced in a study of blood T cell repertoires in COVID-19. Assay used: immunoSEQ multiplex PCR; TCRdb lists only in-frame clones, some missing. The sample contains more than 250,000 clones, roughly 80% of which appear only once. The sample comprised PBMCs or T cells enriched from blood (not recorded which). Receptors were obtained from a man aged 40-49 years who had been exposed to COVID-19.

This clone showed up just once. The V gene is TRBV25-1, the J gene TRBJ1-2; unclear D gene. The V gene lost 3 bases and the J gene lost 5 bases, with 13 bases spanning the gap. This CDR3 is built from 14 residues. CDR1 and CDR2 (germline): MGHDK, SYGVNS. DNA for the CDR3: TGTGCCAGCAGTGATCCTGTTCCGGGTTATGGCTACACCTTC. Amino acids: CASSDPVPGYGYTF.

The chain has TRBV28 and TRBJ2-7; D is undetermined. The germline V gene has CDR1 MDHEN and CDR2 SYDVKM. The CDR3 extends over 12 amino acids. V gave up 3 bases and J gave up 4 bases, with 7 bases separating them. The CDR3 DNA reads TGTGCCAGCAGTTTTCTTGAGTACGAGCAGTACTTC. It translates to CASSFLEYEQYF.

The J gene is TRBJ1-4, the V gene TRBV3-1 (or the pseudogene TRBV3-2); the D gene is possibly TRBD1 (6 bases). The CDR3 is made up of 15 amino acids. The V and J ends lost 4 bases and 7 bases respectively, with 16 bases between them. Germline CDR1 and CDR2: LGHDT and YNNKEL (reference sequence). For the CDR3, the DNA is TGTGCCAGCAGCCGACCACAGGGATCGGCTGAAAAACTGTTTTTT. Its protein is CASSRPQGSAEKLFF.

This rearrangement joins TRBV30 to TRBJ1-1, with a possible D match to TRBD1 (5 bases). Germline V CDR1 and CDR2: GTSNPN, SVGIG (reference sequence). The CDR3 consists of 12 residues. Trimming took 5 bases from V and 4 from J, leaving 11 bases between them. The CDR3 loop reads CAWSGLGTEAFF. DNA of the CDR3: TGTGCCTGGTCAGGGCTCGGCACTGAAGCTTTCTTT.

The genes are TRBV21-1 and TRBJ2-5; the DNA was not compared with TRBD2, the D call given in the table. TRBV21-1 constitutes a pseudogene. The CDR3 totals 14 residues. CDR3: CASSISGLKETQYF. CDR3 bases: TGTGCCAGCAGCATTTCGGGACTAAAGGAGACCCAGTACTTC.